This T cell receptor (beta chain) emerged from a study of read filtering for tumor transcriptome and immune sequencing. The overall study: Whole-transcriptome libraries were prepared after DNase treatment.

This clonotype was seen many times. The antigen remains unidentified. The library was built from about 400 ng RNA with molecular barcoded adaptors for alpha/delta and beta/gamma chains. TCRdb independently ran MiXCR on the reads; one entry per CDR3 protein. The profile shows 120,000 or so distinct CDR3 sequences, 10% to 15% of them singletons. Broader study findings: Dropping single-read clonotypes raised IR-seq and RNA-seq shared-clonotype correlation.

The ends were cut back, 7 bases at V and 1 base at J, with 16 bases in the middle. The CDR3 runs 15 residues. Germline loops: CDR1 MNHNS, CDR2 SASEGT. This receptor was identified in a donor aged 40 or over with multiple myeloma. The genes are TRBV6-1 and TRBJ1-1; no clear D. Material: a population of CD138-negative cells sorted from bone marrow. DNA of the CDR3: TGTGCCAGCACCCCCCCGGCGAGGCCGAACACTGAAGCTTTCTTT. It is translated as CASTPPARPNTEAFF.